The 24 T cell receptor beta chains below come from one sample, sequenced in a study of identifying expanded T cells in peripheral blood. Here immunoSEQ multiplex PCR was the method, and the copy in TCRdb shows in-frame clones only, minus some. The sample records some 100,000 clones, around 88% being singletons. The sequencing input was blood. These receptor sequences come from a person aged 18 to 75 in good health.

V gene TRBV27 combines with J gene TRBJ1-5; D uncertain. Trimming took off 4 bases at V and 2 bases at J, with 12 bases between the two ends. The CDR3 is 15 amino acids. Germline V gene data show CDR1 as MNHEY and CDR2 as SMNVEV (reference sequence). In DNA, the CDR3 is TGTGCCAGCAGTTCCGCCGCGTATGGCAATCAGCCCCAGCATTTT. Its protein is CASSSAAYGNQPQHF.

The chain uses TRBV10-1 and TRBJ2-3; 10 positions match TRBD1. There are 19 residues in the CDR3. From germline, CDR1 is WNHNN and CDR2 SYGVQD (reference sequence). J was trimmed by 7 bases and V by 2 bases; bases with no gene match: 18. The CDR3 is CASSEGIGRGQGSIHTQYF. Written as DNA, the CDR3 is TGCGCCAGCAGTGAGGGGATAGGAAGGGGACAGGGGTCGATACATACGCAGTATTTT.

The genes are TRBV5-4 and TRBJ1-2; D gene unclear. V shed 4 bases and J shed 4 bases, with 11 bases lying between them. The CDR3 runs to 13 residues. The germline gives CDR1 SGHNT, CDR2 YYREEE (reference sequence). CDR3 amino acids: CASSPRDTYGYTF. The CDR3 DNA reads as TGTGCCAGCAGCCCCCGAGACACCTATGGCTACACCTTC. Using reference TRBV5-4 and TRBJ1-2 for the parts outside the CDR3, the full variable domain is ETGVTQSPTHLIKTRGQQVTLRCSSQSGHNTVSWYQQALGQGPQFIFQYYREEENGRGNFPPRFSGLQFPNYSSELNVNALELDDSALYLCASSPRDTYGYTFGSGTRLTVV.

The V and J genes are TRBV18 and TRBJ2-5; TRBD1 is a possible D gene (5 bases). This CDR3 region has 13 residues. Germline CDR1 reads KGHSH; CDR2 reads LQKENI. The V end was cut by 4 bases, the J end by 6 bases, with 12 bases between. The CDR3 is CASSLATAQTQYF. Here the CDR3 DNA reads TGTGCCAGCTCACTCGCGACAGCCCAGACCCAGTACTTC.

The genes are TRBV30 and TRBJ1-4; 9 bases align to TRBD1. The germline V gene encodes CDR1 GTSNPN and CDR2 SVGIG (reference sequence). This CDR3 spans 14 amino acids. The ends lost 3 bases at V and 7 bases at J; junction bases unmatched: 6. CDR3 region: CAWRGTGMTEKLFF. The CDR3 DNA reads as TGTGCCTGGAGGGGGACAGGGATGACTGAAAAACTGTTTTTT.

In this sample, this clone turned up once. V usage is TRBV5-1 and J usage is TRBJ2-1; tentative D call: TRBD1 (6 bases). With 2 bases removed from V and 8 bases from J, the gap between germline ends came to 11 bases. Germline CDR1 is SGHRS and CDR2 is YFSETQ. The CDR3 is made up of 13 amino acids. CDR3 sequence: CASSFKGGDEQFF. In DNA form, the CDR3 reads TGCGCCAGCAGCTTTAAAGGGGGTGATGAGCAGTTCTTC.

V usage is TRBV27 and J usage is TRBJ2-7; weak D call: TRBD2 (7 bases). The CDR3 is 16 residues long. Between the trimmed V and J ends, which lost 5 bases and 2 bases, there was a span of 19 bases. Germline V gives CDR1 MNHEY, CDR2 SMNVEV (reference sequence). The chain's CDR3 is CASSRQRRGGPYEQYF. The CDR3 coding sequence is TGTGCCAGCAGTAGGCAGCGGAGGGGGGGGCCCTACGAGCAGTACTTC.

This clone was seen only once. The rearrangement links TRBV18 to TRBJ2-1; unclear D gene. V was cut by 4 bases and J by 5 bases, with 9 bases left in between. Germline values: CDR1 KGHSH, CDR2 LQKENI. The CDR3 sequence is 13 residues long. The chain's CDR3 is CASSRFVDNEQFF. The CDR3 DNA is TGTGCCAGCTCACGTTTCGTGGACAATGAGCAGTTCTTC.

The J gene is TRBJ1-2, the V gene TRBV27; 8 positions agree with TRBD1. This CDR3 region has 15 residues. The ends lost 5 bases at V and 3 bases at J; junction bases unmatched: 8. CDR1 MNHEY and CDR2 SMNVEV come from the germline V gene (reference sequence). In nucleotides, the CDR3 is TGTGCCAGCAGTCCGGACAGGGTACCCTACTATGGCTACACCTTC. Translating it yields CASSPDRVPYYGYTF.

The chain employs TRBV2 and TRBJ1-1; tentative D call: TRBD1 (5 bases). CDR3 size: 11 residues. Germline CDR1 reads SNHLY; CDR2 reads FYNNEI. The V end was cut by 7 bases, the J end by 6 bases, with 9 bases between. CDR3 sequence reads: CASKGRAEAFF. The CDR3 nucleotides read TGTGCCAGCAAGGGGAGGGCTGAAGCTTTCTTT. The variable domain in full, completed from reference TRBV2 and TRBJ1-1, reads EPEVTQTPSHQVTQMGQEVILRCVPISNHLYFYWYRQILGQKVEFLVSFYNNEISEKSEIFDDQFSVERPDGSNFTLKIRSTKLEDSAMYFCASKGRAEAFFGQGTRLTVV.

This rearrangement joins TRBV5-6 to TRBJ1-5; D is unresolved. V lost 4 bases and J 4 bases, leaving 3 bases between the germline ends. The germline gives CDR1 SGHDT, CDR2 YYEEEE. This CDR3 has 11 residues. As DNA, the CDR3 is TGTGCCAGCAGCACTAATCAGCCCCAGCATTTT. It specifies CASSTNQPQHF.

In nucleotides, the CDR3 is TGTGCCAGCAGCCAGCACCGGGACACTTACAATGAGCAGTTCTTC. Protein product: CASSQHRDTYNEQFF. The rearrangement joins TRBV7-8 to TRBJ2-1; possibly TRBD1 for D (6 bases). V lost 5 bases and J 4 bases, leaving 15 bases between the germline ends. Germline V gene sequence: CDR1 SGHVS, CDR2 FQNEAQ. This CDR3 spans 15 amino acids.

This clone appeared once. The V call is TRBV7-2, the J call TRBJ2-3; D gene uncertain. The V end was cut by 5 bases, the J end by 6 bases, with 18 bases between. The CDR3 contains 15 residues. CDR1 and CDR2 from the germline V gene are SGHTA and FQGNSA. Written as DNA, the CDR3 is TGTGCCAGCAGCCTAGTCCTACCGGTCGGGGATACGCAGTATTTT. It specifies CASSLVLPVGDTQYF.

DNA of the CDR3: TGCAGCGTTTGGACAGGGGTGAACACTGAAGCTTTCTTT. This encodes CSVWTGVNTEAFF. J is TRBJ1-1 and V is TRBV29-1; 9 bases are a match to TRBD1. Germline V lookup: CDR1 SQVTM, CDR2 ANQGSEA. Trimming removed 5 bases from V and 0 bases from J; junction bases left unmatched: 1. CDR3 length equals 13 residues.

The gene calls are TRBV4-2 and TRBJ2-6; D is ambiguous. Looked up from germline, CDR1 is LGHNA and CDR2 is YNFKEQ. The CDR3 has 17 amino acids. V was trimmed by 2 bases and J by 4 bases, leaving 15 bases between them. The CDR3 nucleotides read TGTGCCAGCAGCCAAATCCTGTTCGGGCCCGGGGCCAACGTCCTGACTTTC. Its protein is CASSQILFGPGANVLTF.

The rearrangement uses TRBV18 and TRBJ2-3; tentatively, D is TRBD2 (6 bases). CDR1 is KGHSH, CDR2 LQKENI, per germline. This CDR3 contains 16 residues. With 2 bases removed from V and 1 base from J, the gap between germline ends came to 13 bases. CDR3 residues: CASSPTLASRTDTQYF. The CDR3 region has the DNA TGTGCCAGCTCACCAACACTAGCTTCGCGCACAGATACGCAGTATTTT.

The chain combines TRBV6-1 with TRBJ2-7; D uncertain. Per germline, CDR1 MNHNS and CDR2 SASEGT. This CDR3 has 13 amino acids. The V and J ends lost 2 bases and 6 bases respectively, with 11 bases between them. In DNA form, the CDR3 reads TGTGCCAGCAGTGAAATAGTATGGAGCGAGCAGTACTTC. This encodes CASSEIVWSEQYF.

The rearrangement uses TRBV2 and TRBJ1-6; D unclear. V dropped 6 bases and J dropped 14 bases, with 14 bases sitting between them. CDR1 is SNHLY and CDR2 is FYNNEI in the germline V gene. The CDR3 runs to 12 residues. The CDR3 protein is CASRGSGMALHF. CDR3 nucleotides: TGTGCCAGCAGGGGGTCGGGAATGGCCCTCCACTTT.

The CDR3 loop reads CASSLGIGGSSTDTQYF. CDR3 nucleotide sequence: TGTGCCAGCAGTTTGGGCATCGGCGGGTCGAGCACAGATACGCAGTATTTT. The V call is TRBV27, the J call TRBJ2-3; D might be TRBD2 (5 bases). V was pared by 3 bases and J by 0 bases, with 16 bases between. CDR1 and CDR2 (germline): MNHEY, SMNVEV (reference sequence). The CDR3 has 17 residues.

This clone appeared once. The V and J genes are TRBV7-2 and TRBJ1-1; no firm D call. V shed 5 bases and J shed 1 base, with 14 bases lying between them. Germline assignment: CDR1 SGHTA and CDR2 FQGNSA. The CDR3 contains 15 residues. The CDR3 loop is CASSEIPPTNTEAFF. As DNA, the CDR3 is TGTGCCAGCAGCGAAATCCCCCCCACGAACACTGAAGCTTTCTTT.

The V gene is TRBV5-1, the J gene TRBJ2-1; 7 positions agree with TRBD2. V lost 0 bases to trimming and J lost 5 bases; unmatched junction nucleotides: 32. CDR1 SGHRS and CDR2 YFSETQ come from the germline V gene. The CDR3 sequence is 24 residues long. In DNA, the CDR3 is TGCGCCAGCAGCTTGGGTTCGCCCGACGGTAGGGGTCAGGGCCCAGCGGGGTCCCACAATGAGCAGTTCTTC. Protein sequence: CASSLGSPDGRGQGPAGSHNEQFF.

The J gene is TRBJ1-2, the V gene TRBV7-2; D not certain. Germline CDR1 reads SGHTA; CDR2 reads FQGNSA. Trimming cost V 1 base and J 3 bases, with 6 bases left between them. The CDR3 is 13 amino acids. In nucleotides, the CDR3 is TGTGCCAGCAGCTTAGGATCCCACTATGGCTACACCTTC. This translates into CASSLGSHYGYTF.

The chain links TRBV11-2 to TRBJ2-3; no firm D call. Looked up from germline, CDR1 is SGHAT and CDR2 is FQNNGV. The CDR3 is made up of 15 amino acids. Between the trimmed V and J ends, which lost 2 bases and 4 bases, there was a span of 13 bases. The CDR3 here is CASSLMGMRSDTQYF. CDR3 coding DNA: TGTGCCAGCAGCTTAATGGGGATGAGGTCAGATACGCAGTATTTT.

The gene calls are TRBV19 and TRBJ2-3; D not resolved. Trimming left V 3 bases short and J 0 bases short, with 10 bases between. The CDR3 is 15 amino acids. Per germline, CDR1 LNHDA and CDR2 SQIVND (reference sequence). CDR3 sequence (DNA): TGTGCCAGTAGTATGACTGGCTCTAGCACAGATACGCAGTATTTT. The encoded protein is CASSMTGSSTDTQYF.